The T cell receptor (beta chain) described here comes from a study of shared clonotypes between healthy human individuals. Study information: The study used three CD4 naive, three CD4 memory, two CD8 naive and one CD8 memory plate per donor. Study outcomes and limitations: Limited genetic and exposure-history diversity came from having few donors. Sequencing of the sorted subsets was shown by rarefaction to be incomplete despite large depth. Among donors, sharing of clonotypes was expected to be affected by sequencing depth.

Clones were read by immunoSEQ multiplex PCR, and TCRdb kept only the in-frame ones, dropping some. Here the sample spans under 2.5 million clones, roughly 92% being singletons. Regarding this clone: The target antigen is unknown.

This clonotype was obtained from a man younger than 35 in good health. Some clones in this sample may be carry-over from other donors' samples. Material for sequencing was naive CD4+ T cells from PBMCs. Described subset: CD45RA+ positively selected.

Here the CDR3 DNA reads TGTGCCAGCAGCTTAGGTCCCGTCCCAGATACGCAGTATTTT. Translated, it gives CASSLGPVPDTQYF. The V call is TRBV7-2, the J call TRBJ2-3; D unclear. With 1 base removed from V and 4 bases from J, the gap between germline ends came to 9 bases. The CDR3 runs to 14 residues. Germline V gives CDR1 SGHTA, CDR2 FQGNSA.